Presented here are 2 T cell receptor beta chains from one specimen sequenced in a study of cytomegalovirus exposure and HLA in healthy donors. A multiplex PCR was run with 60 Vbeta primers and 13 Jbeta primers. Profiling relied on immunoSEQ multiplex PCR, and the TCRdb table lists in-frame clones only, not all of them. The profile covers roughly 160,000 clones, with 75% to 90% appearing a single time and 0.95% to 1.5% taken by the ten largest. The material sequenced was PBMCs. These receptors originate from a boy aged 2-15 years in good health and CMV-seronegative.

The gene calls are TRBV29-1 and TRBJ1-1; 9 positions match TRBD1. The CDR3 loop spans 14 amino acids. V lost 1 base to trimming and J lost 7 bases; unmatched junction nucleotides: 7. The V gene's germline CDR1 is SQVTM and CDR2 ANQGSEA. This CDR3 reads CSVEGRTGAIEAFF. In nucleotides, the CDR3 is TGCAGCGTTGAAGGCAGGACAGGGGCTATTGAAGCTTTCTTT.

The CDR3: CASERARDGYTF. CDR3 bases: TGTGCCAGCGAGAGGGCGAGGGATGGCTACACCTTC. This chain links TRBV7-9 with TRBJ1-2; D is unresolved. V lost 8 bases and J lost 6, with 13 bases in between. The CDR3 has 12 amino acids. The germline CDR1 and CDR2 sequences are SEHNR and FQNEAQ (reference sequence).